This TCR beta chain stems from a study of T cell clonality in common variable immunodeficiency. Study-level points and caveats: Compared with controls, CVID subjects had fewer shared TCRbeta clones. Links between repertoire features and CVID complications were heterogeneity-limited.

This clone has at least ten counts. The antigen is undetermined. The missing CDR3 end, 3 residues past where the read stops, is filled in from the germline J gene. Germline CDR1 DFQATT, CDR2 SNEGSKA (reference sequence). This CDR3 contains 14 residues. The V and J ends lost 5 bases and 2 bases, in that order; junction bases with no gene match: 6. Each donor provided 5 to 8 ml of heparinized whole blood. Here immunoSEQ multiplex PCR was the method, and the copy in TCRdb shows in-frame clones only, minus some. The data show about 60,000 clones, none appearing only once, with over 1.5% held by the ten largest.

This rearrangement joins TRBV20-1 to TRBJ2-3, with 8 bases aligning to TRBD1. Material: peripheral blood mononuclear cells. This sequence originates from a person aged 18-70 years in good health. The CDR3 protein is CSALDRGLTDTQYF. The sequenced CDR3 bases are TGCAGTGCTCTCGACAGGGGCCTCACAGATACG.